The 21 T cell receptor beta chains below all came from one sample that was sequenced in a study of cytomegalovirus exposure and HLA in healthy donors. Here immunoSEQ multiplex PCR was the method, and the copy in TCRdb shows in-frame clones only, minus some. This table holds 66,000 or so clones, nearly 98% found once. The sample comprised PBMCs. These receptors originate from a woman aged 18-29 years in good health and CMV-seropositive.

This clone has only one observation. The chain employs TRBV9 and TRBJ2-2, with 8 bases matching TRBD1. The V gene end was trimmed by 5 bases and the J gene end by 1 base; junction bases not matched to a gene: 4. The CDR3 is 15 amino acids. The germline V gene has CDR1 SGDLS and CDR2 YYNGEE. As DNA, the CDR3 is TGTGCCAGCAGGCCCGGGACAGGGAACACCGGGGAGCTGTTTTTT. This encodes CASRPGTGNTGELFF.

CDR3 DNA sequence: TGTGCCACAGAGGCAGGGGTGCATGAAAAACTGTTTTTT. Amino acid sequence: CATEAGVHEKLFF. The chain links TRBV15 to TRBJ1-4; possible D gene TRBD1, 6 bases. Trimming shortened V by 9 bases and J by 6 bases, and 14 bases separated the two germline ends. Per the germline V gene, CDR1 is LNHNV and CDR2 is YYDKDF (reference sequence). The CDR3 runs 13 residues.

J is TRBJ1-6 and V is TRBV6-5, with unresolved D. This CDR3 is built from 14 residues. From germline, CDR1 is MNHEY and CDR2 SVGAGI. V lost 5 bases to trimming and J lost 7 bases, with 12 bases between them. The CDR3 nucleotides are TGTGCCAGCAGTGACCGGGTCGAAAATTCACCCCTCCACTTT. Translation gives CASSDRVENSPLHF.

This clone was seen just once. V and J are TRBV2 and TRBJ2-3, with D possibly matching TRBD2 (5 bases). The CDR3 length is 11 residues. Germline CDR1 and CDR2: SNHLY and FYNNEI. The ends were cut back, 6 bases at V and 13 bases at J, with 14 bases in the middle. CDR3 loop: CASRRDEVKYF. CDR3 in DNA: TGTGCCAGCAGGAGGGATGAAGTAAAGTATTTT.

This sequence joins TRBV27 and TRBJ1-1; 7 bases agree with TRBD1. The CDR3 has 15 amino acids. CDR1 and CDR2 (germline): MNHEY, SMNVEV (reference sequence). The ends lost 4 bases at V and 0 bases at J; junction bases unmatched: 5. The CDR3 region is CASSSWDSMNTEAFF. Here the CDR3 DNA reads TGTGCCAGCAGTTCATGGGACAGCATGAACACTGAAGCTTTCTTT.

Points on this clone: This sample also contains other DNA sequences that code for the same CDR3. The V and J genes are TRBV10-2 and TRBJ1-5; a possible D gene is TRBD1 (5 bases). The CDR3 extends over 14 amino acids. The V and J ends lost 3 bases and 1 base respectively, with 7 bases between them. Germline-derived CDR1 and CDR2 are WSHSY and SAAADI. CDR3 nucleotide sequence: TGCGCCAGCAGTGAATCAGGGAGCAATCAGCCCCAGCATTTT. It specifies CASSESGSNQPQHF.

The rearrangement joins TRBV10-3 to TRBJ2-5; 7 bases agree with TRBD2. The CDR3 is 13 residues long. From germline, CDR1 is ENHRY and CDR2 SYGVKD. V shed 4 bases and J 5 bases; nucleotides not matched to a gene: 4. Here the CDR3 DNA reads TGTGCCATCAGTGGGGACGGGGGGGAGACCCAGTACTTC. This encodes CAISGDGGETQYF.

This clone showed up just once. The chain couples TRBV5-6 to TRBJ2-3, with D unclear. The CDR3 loop spans 12 amino acids. CDR1 and CDR2 (germline): SGHDT, YYEEEE. V lost 0 bases and J lost 6, with 5 bases in between. The CDR3 DNA sequence: TGTGCCAGCAGCTTGGCCAGGGATACGCAGTATTTT. Translation: CASSLARDTQYF.

The chain links TRBV7-3 to TRBJ2-7; possible D gene TRBD2, 5 bases. V dropped 4 bases and J dropped 3 bases, with 16 bases sitting between them. The CDR3 consists of 15 residues. CDR1 is SGHTA and CDR2 is FQGTGA in the germline V gene. As DNA, the CDR3 is TGTGCCAGCAGCTCATCGCCCGGCAGCGGCTACGAGCAGTACTTC. Protein: CASSSSPGSGYEQYF.

The gene calls are TRBV6-1 and TRBJ2-7; tentative D call: TRBD1 (5 bases). Germline assignment: CDR1 MNHNS and CDR2 SASEGT. The CDR3 loop spans 14 amino acids. V gave up 6 bases and J gave up 5 bases, with 17 bases separating them. The CDR3 coding sequence is TGTGCCAGCAGAGACAGTTACCTCAACGACGAGCAGTACTTC. Its protein is CASRDSYLNDEQYF.

This clone was detected only once. V and J are TRBV11-2 and TRBJ2-1; TRBD2 matches 15 bases. Germline lookup yields CDR1 SGHAT and CDR2 FQNNGV. J lost 10 bases, V lost 5 bases, and 12 bases had no gene match. This CDR3 has 17 amino acids. The CDR3 loop reads CASSLGLAGGPRSEQFF. In DNA, the CDR3 is TGTGCCAGCAGCCTCGGACTAGCGGGAGGGCCAAGGAGCGAGCAGTTCTTC.

The chain is built from TRBV10-1 and TRBJ2-3; 11 bases agree with TRBD2. This CDR3 is built from 16 residues. Germline lookup yields CDR1 WNHNN and CDR2 SYGVQD (reference sequence). Trimming at V came to 2 bases and at J to 6 bases, leaving 7 bases not matched to a gene. The DNA of the CDR3 is TGCGCCAGCAGTGAGGAGACTAGCGGGACGTGGGATACGCAGTATTTT. This translates into CASSEETSGTWDTQYF.

This sequence joins TRBV6-5 and TRBJ2-7; TRBD2 might be the D (6 bases). Germline CDR1 reads MNHEY; CDR2 reads SVGAGI. The germline V and J ends were trimmed by 6 bases and 4 bases, with 19 bases remaining between them. This CDR3 has 15 residues. CDR3 nucleotides: TGTGCCAGCAGATGGGCCGGGACTGGTTCTTACGAGCAGTACTTC. This codes for CASRWAGTGSYEQYF.

The gene calls are TRBV5-8 and TRBJ1-4, with D perhaps matching TRBD1 (6 bases). The germline V gene encodes CDR1 SGHTS and CDR2 YDEGEE. This CDR3 comprises 14 residues. V lost 6 bases and J lost 4, with 13 bases in between. For the CDR3, the DNA is TGTGCCAGCACCAACGGACAGCGTAATGAAAAACTGTTTTTT. Its translation is CASTNGQRNEKLFF.

The chain is built from TRBV30 and TRBJ2-1, with a possible D match to TRBD2 (7 bases). CDR3 length: 13 amino acids. The V gene's germline CDR1 is GTSNPN and CDR2 SVGIG (reference sequence). With 4 bases removed from V and 8 bases from J, the gap between germline ends came to 15 bases. CDR3 residues: CAWNAGAGDEQFF. The CDR3 nucleotides are TGTGCCTGGAATGCAGGGGCGGGGGATGAGCAGTTCTTC.

The chain recombines TRBV13 with TRBJ1-1, with TRBD1 identical over 9 bases. Germline assignment: CDR1 PRHDT and CDR2 FYEKMQ (reference sequence). This CDR3 region has 15 residues. V shed 5 bases, J shed 5 bases, and the junction held 9 bases outside the gene matches. CDR3 in amino acids: CASSNRDRVFTEAFF. In DNA form, the CDR3 reads TGTGCCAGCAGCAACCGGGACAGGGTGTTTACTGAAGCTTTCTTT.

This rearrangement joins TRBV6-1 to TRBJ2-3; D might be TRBD1 (5 bases). The CDR3 extends over 15 amino acids. V gave up 2 bases and J gave up 10 bases, with 19 bases separating them. The germline V gene has CDR1 MNHNS and CDR2 SASEGT. Written as DNA, the CDR3 is TGTGCCAGCAGTGAAATGTCGGTAGCCCTGGGGCCGCAGTATTTT. As protein: CASSEMSVALGPQYF.

This clone has only one observation. The V gene is TRBV9, the J gene TRBJ2-3, with TRBD2 matching 7 bases. The V gene's germline CDR1 is SGDLS and CDR2 YYNGEE. CDR3 length: 15 residues. With V trimmed by 2 bases and J by 1 base, 4 bases remained unmatched. CDR3 coding DNA: TGTGCCAGCAGCGTCCTAGCGGCCGGCACAGATACGCAGTATTTT. This encodes CASSVLAAGTDTQYF.

The rearrangement joins TRBV7-9 to TRBJ1-5, with D possibly being TRBD1 (5 bases). The CDR3 extends over 15 amino acids. Germline loops: CDR1 SEHNR, CDR2 FQNEAQ (reference sequence). The V and J ends lost 2 bases and 3 bases respectively, with 11 bases between them. In DNA, the CDR3 is TGTGCCAGCAGCTTAAGTAGGGGCGACAATCAGCCCCAGCATTTT. It translates to CASSLSRGDNQPQHF.

The chain carries TRBV5-4 and TRBJ2-3, with TRBD2 matching over 7 bases. The CDR3 spans 17 residues. J lost 6 bases, V lost 0 bases, and 13 bases had no gene match. Germline CDR1 SGHNT, CDR2 YYREEE (reference sequence). DNA of the CDR3: TGTGCCAGCAGCTTGGCGACTTCTCGGGAGGTATGGGATACGCAGTATTTT. Its protein is CASSLATSREVWDTQYF.

The chain employs TRBV28 and TRBJ1-1; unclear D gene. This CDR3 region has 15 residues. V was clipped by 4 bases and J by 1 base, with 13 bases between them. CDR1 and CDR2 from the germline V gene are MDHEN and SYDVKM. CDR3 bases: TGTGCCAGCAGTTCACAGACACTAGAGAACACTGAAGCTTTCTTT. Its protein is CASSSQTLENTEAFF.